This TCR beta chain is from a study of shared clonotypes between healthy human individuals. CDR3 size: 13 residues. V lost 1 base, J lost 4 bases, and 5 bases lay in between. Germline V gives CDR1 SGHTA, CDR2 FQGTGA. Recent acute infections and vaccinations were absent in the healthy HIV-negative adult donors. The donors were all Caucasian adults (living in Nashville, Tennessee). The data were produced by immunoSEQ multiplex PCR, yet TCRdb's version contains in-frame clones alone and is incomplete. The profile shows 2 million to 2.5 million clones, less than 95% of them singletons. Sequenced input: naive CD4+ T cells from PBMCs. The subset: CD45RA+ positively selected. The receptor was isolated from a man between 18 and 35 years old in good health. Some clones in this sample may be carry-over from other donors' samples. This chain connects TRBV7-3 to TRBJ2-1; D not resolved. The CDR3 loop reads CASSLSRYNEQFF. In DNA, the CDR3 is TGTGCCAGCAGCTTAAGCCGATACAATGAGCAGTTCTTC.